This section outlines one TCR beta chain sequence together with its context. Its antigen remains unknown. Generated by immunoSEQ multiplex PCR, the TCRdb table keeps only in-frame clones and is missing some. Altogether over 80,000 clones are present, 75% to 90% being singletons, with the ten largest covering 0.7% to 0.95%. This entry belongs to a study of OX40 agonist ivuxolimab in advanced cancers. Study-wide findings and caveats: Clonal expansion by week 6 occurred in CD4+ and CD8+ blood T cells (at 0.1 to 3.0 mg/kg).

V lost 6 bases and J 0 bases, leaving 12 bases between the germline ends. The germline gives CDR1 LNHDA, CDR2 SQIVND (reference sequence). This CDR3 is built from 15 residues. The rearrangement links TRBV19 to TRBJ1-5, with a possible D match to TRBD1 (6 bases). The material sequenced was CD4+ or CD8+ T cells sorted from blood, taken in a trial of the OX40 agonist ivuxolimab. The receptor comes from an adult with an advanced solid tumor such as melanoma, head and neck, liver or kidney cancer. CDR3 residues: CASRTGQNSNQPQHF. The CDR3 region has the DNA TGTGCCAGTAGGACGGGACAAAATAGCAATCAGCCCCAGCATTTT.